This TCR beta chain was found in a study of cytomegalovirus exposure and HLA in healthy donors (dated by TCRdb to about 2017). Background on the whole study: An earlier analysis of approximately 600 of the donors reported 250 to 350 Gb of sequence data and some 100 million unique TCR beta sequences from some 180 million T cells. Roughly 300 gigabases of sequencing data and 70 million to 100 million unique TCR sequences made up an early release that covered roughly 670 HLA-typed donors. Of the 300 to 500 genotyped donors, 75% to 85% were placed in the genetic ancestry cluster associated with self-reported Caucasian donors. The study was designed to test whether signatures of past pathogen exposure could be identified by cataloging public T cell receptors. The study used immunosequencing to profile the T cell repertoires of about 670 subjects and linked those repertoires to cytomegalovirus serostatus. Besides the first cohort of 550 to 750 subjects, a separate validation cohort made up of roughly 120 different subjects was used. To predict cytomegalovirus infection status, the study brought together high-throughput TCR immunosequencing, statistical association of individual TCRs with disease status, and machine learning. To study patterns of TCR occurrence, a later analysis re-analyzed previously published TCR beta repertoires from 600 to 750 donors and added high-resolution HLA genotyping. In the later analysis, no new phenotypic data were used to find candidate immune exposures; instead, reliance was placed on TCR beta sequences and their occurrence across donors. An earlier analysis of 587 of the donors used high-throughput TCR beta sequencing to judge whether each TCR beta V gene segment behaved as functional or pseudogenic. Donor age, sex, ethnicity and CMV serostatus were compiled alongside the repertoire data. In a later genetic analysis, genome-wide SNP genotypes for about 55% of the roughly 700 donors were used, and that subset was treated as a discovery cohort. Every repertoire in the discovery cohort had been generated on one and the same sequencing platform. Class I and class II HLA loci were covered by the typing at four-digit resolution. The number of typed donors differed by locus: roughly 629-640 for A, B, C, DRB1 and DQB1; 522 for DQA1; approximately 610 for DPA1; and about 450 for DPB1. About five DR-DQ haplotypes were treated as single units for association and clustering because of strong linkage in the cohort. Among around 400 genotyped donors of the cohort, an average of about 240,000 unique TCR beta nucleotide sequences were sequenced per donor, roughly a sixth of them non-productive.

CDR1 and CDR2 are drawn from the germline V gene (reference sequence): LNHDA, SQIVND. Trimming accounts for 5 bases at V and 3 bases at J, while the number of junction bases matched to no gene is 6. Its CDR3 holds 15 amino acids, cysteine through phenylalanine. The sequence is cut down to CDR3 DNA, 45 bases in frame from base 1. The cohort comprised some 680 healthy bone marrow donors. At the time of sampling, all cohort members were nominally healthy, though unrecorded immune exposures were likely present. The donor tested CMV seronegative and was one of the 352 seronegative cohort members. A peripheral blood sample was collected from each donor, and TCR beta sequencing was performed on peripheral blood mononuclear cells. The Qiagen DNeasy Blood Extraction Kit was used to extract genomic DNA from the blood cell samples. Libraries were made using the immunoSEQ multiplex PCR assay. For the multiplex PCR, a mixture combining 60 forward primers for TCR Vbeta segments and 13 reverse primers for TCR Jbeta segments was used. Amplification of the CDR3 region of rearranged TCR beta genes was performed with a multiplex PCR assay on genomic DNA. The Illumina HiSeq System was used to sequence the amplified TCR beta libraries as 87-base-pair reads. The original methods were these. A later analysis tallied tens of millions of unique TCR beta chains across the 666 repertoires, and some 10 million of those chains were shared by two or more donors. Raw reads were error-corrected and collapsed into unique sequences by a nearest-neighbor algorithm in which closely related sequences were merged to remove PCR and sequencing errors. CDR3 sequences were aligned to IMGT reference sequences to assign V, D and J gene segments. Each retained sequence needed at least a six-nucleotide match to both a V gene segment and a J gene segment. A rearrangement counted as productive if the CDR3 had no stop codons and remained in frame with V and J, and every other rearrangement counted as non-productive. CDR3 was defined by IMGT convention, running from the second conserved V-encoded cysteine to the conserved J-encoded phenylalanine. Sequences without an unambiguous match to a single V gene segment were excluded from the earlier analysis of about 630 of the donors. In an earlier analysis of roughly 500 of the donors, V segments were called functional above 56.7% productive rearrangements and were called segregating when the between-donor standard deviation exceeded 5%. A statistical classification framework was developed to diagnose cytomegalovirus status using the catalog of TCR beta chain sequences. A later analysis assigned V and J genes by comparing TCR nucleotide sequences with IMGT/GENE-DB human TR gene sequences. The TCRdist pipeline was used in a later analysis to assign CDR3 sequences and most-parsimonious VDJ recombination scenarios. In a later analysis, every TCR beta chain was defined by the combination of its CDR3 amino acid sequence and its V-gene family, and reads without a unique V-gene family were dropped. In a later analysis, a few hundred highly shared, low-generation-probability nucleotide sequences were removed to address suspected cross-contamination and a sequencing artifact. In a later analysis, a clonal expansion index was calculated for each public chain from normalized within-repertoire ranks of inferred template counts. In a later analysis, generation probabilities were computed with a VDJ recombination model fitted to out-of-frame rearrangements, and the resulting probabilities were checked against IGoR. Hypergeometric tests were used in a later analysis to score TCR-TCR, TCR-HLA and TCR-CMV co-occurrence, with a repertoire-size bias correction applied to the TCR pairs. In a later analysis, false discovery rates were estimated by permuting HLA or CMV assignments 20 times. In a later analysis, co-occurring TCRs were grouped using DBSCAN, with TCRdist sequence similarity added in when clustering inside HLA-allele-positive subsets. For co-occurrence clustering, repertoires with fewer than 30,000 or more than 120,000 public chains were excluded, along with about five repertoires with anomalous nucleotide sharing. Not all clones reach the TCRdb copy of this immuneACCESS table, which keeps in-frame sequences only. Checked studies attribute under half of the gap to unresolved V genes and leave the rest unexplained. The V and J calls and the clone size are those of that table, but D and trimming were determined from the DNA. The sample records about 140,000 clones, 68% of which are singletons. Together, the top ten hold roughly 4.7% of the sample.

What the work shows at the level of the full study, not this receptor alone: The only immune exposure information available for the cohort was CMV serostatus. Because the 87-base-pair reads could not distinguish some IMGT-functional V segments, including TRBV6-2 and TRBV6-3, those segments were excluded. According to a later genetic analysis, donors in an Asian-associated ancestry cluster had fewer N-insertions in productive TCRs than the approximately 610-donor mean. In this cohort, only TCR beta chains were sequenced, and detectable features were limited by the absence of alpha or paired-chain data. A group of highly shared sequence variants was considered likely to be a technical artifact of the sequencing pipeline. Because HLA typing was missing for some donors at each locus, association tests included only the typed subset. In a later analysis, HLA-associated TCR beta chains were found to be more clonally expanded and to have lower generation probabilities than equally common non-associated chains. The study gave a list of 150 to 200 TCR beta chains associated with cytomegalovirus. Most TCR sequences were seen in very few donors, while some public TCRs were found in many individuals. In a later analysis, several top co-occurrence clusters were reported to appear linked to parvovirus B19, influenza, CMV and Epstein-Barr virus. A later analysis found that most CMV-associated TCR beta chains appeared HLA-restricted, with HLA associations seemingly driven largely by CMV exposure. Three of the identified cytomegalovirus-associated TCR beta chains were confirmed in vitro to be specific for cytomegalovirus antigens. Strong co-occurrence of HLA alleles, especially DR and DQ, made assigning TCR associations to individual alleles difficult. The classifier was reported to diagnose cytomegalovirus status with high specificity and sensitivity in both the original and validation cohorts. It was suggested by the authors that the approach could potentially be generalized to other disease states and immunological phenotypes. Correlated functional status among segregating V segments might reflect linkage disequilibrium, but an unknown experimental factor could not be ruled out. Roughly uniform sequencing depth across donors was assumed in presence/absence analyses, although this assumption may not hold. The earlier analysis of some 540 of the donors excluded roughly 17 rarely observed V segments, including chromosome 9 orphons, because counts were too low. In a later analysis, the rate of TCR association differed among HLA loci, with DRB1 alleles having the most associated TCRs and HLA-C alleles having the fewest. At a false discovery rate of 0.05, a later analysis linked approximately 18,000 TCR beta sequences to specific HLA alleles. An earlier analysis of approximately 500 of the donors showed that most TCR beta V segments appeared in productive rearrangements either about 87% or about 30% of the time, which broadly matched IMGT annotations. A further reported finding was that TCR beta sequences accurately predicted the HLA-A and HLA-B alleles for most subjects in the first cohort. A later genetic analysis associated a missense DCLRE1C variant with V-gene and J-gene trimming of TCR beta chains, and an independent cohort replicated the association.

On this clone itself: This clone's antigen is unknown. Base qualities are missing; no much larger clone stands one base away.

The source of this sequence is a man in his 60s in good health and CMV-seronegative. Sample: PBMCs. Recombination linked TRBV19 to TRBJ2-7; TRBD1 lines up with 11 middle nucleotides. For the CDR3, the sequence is CASSATGTGGYEQYF. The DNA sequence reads TGTGCCAGTAGTGCGACCGGGACAGGGGGCTACGAGCAGTACTTC. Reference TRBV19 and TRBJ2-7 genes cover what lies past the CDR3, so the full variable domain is DGGITQSPKYLFRKEGQNVTLSCEQNLNHDAMYWYRQDPGQGLRLIYYSQIVNDFQKGDIAEGYSVSREKKESFPLTVTSAQKNPTAFYLCASSATGTGGYEQYFGPGTRLTVT.